This is a list of T cell receptor beta chains from one sample in a study of shared clonotypes between healthy human individuals. Repertoires were generated with immunoSEQ multiplex PCR, while TCRdb's copy carries only in-frame clones and drops some. The table has millions of clones, 90% to 95% seen once; the top ten hold 1.5% to 2%. Sequenced material: naive CD8+ T cells from PBMCs. The origin of the receptors is a man aged 18-30 years in good health. Some clones in this sample may be carry-over from other donors' samples. Both conserved end residues are part of each CDR3. A D gene is named only where the DNA matches it firmly. Size is stated for part of the rows, as once, few or many counts, or as a class when the clone is expanded.

abundance	d_gene	v_gene	j_gene	CDR3nt	CDR3aa
-	-	TRBV28	TRBJ1-1	TGTGCCAGCAGTGGTTGGTCGGGGAACACTGAAGCTTTCTTT	CASSGWSGNTEAFF
-	-	TRBV9	TRBJ1-2	TGTGCCAGCAGCGCCTCCAAAGGTGGCTACACCTTC	CASSASKGGYTF
-	-	TRBV7-9	TRBJ2-3	TGTGCCAGCAGCTTAGCGTGGGGACCGTTAGATACGCAGTATTTT	CASSLAWGPLDTQYF
once	-	TRBV11-2	TRBJ2-7	TGTGCCAGCAGCGCAGAACTTAGCAGTTCCTACGAGCAGTACTTC	CASSAELSSSYEQYF
-	-	TRBV5-1	TRBJ1-2	TGCGCCAGCAGCTTTGAACGGGACTATGGCTACACCTTC	CASSFERDYGYTF
-	-	TRBV10-3	TRBJ1-5	TGTGCCATCAGTGTGGGGGGAGTTGGCCAGCCCCAGCATTTT	CAISVGGVGQPQHF
-	TRBD1	TRBV19	TRBJ2-7	TGTGCCAGTAGTGCGGGACAGGGGATCGATTCCTACGAGCAGTACTTC	CASSAGQGIDSYEQYF
-	TRBD1	TRBV9	TRBJ1-1	TGTGCCAGCAGCGTCAACCGGGACAGCATGAACACTGAAGCTTTCTTT	CASSVNRDSMNTEAFF
-	-	TRBV6-5	TRBJ2-1	TGTGCCAGCAGTTATGGGGTGACATCCTACAATGAGCAGTTCTTC	CASSYGVTSYNEQFF
-	-	TRBV5-5	TRBJ1-5	TGTGCCAGCAGCTTGGCCCCCCGGGAGTTTAGCAATCAGCCCCAGCATTTT	CASSLAPREFSNQPQHF
-	-	TRBV27	TRBJ2-1	TGTGCCAGCACCGGGACCCACGGCAATGAGCAGTTCTTC	CASTGTHGNEQFF
-	TRBD1	TRBV7-9	TRBJ1-2	TGTGCCAGCACCTCTAGGGAGGGGGCTTTTAATGGCTACACCTTC	CASTSREGAFNGYTF
-	-	TRBV28	TRBJ2-1	TGTGCCAGCAGTTTATTGTGGGACTCCTCCCACAATGAGCAGTTCTTC	CASSLLWDSSHNEQFF
-	-	TRBV10-1	TRBJ2-1	TGCGCCAGCAGTGCGGGGTTGGACAATGAGCAGTTCTTC	CASSAGLDNEQFF
-	-	TRBV15	TRBJ2-7	TGTGCCACCAGCAGGGATAGCCGGGGCTACGAGCAGTACTTC	CATSRDSRGYEQYF
-	-	TRBV14	TRBJ2-7	TGTGCCAGCAGCCAAGAAAACCTATTCTACGAGCAGTACTTC	CASSQENLFYEQYF
-	-	TRBV6-5	TRBJ1-1	TGTGCCAGCAGTTACGGGGGACCGTTGGGCACTGAAGCTTTCTTT	CASSYGGPLGTEAFF
once	-	TRBV28	TRBJ2-2	TGTGCCAGCAGTTTTAGAGGTTCAGTTAACACCGGGGAGCTGTTTTTT	CASSFRGSVNTGELFF
-	-	TRBV28	TRBJ1-2	TGTGCCAGCAGTCTACCTGACATGGGCTATGGCTACACCTTC	CASSLPDMGYGYTF
-	TRBD1	TRBV27	TRBJ1-1	TGTGCCAGCAGTGGGCGGACAGGGAACACTGAAGCTTTCTTT	CASSGRTGNTEAFF